One and the same sample provided the 24 T cell receptor beta chains below, sequenced in a study of shared clonotypes between healthy human individuals. The repertoire was sequenced with immunoSEQ multiplex PCR; TCRdb's copy has only in-frame clones and lacks some. The repertoire consists of under 1,100,000 clones, with approximately 70% occurring once and the leading ten covering approximately 1.5%. The material sequenced was memory CD4+ T cells sorted from blood. Documented subset: CD45RA-negative fraction. The receptors shown here come from a man aged 18 to 30 in good health.

The chain has TRBV11-2 and TRBJ2-7; 10 bases agree with TRBD2. Germline CDR1 reads SGHAT; CDR2 reads FQNNGV. Trimming removed 2 bases from V and 2 bases from J; junction bases left unmatched: 3. This CDR3 comprises 15 residues. The CDR3 DNA is TGTGCCAGCAGCTTACCTAGCGGGAGCCCCTACGAGCAGTACTTC. Its translation is CASSLPSGSPYEQYF. Supplemented by reference TRBV11-2 and TRBJ2-7, the full variable domain reads EAGVAQSPRYKIIEKRQSVAFWCNPISGHATLYWYQQILGQGPKLLIQFQNNGVVDDSQLPKDRFSAERLKGVDSTLKIQPAKLEDSAVYLCASSLPSGSPYEQYFGPGTRLTVT.

This clone has only one observation. V gene TRBV5-6 combines with J gene TRBJ1-5; D possibly corresponds to TRBD1 (6 bases). The CDR3 sequence is 17 residues long. The ends were cut back, 4 bases at V and 0 bases at J, with 17 bases in the middle. Germline loops: CDR1 SGHDT, CDR2 YYEEEE. As DNA, the CDR3 is TGTGCCAGCAGCCTTCGGACCACAGGGAATAGCAATCAGCCCCAGCATTTT. It yields the protein CASSLRTTGNSNQPQHF. The complete variable domain, with remaining parts taken from reference TRBV5-6 and TRBJ1-5, reads DAGVTQSPTHLIKTRGQQVTLRCSPKSGHDTVSWYQQALGQGPQFIFQYYEEEERQRGNFPDRFSGHQFPNYSSELNVNALLLGDSALYLCASSLRTTGNSNQPQHFGDGTRLSIL.

V usage is TRBV2 and J usage is TRBJ2-5; unclear D gene. The CDR3 is made up of 13 amino acids. Germline V gene lookup returns CDR1 SNHLY and CDR2 FYNNEI. Trimming stripped 9 bases from V and 1 base from J, with 12 bases between. CDR3: CASSVGVQETQYF. The CDR3, as DNA: TGTGCCAGTTCCGTCGGCGTCCAAGAGACCCAGTACTTC.

This clone occurred a few times. This rearrangement joins TRBV5-4 to TRBJ1-1, with D tentatively TRBD1 (6 bases). Trimming shortened V by 2 bases and J by 1 base, and 12 bases separated the two germline ends. The CDR3 consists of 15 residues. Germline V gene sequence: CDR1 SGHNT, CDR2 YYREEE (reference sequence). CDR3 protein: CASSLGTSANTEAFF. The CDR3 region has the DNA TGTGCCAGCAGCTTAGGGACATCCGCGAACACTGAAGCTTTCTTT.

The chain is built from TRBV7-9 and TRBJ1-5; possible D gene TRBD1, 6 bases. The germline V gene has CDR1 SEHNR and CDR2 FQNEAQ (reference sequence). This CDR3 is built from 16 residues. V lost 4 bases, J lost 6 bases, and 19 bases lay in between. The chain's CDR3 is CASSSQTAGAGQPQHF. DNA for the CDR3: TGTGCCAGCAGCTCCCAAACGGCAGGGGCCGGTCAGCCCCAGCATTTT. Using reference TRBV7-9 and TRBJ1-5 for the parts outside the CDR3, the full variable domain is DTGVSQNPRHKITKRGQNVTFRCDPISEHNRLYWYRQTLGQGPEFLTYFQNEAQLEKSRLLSDRFSAERPKGSFSTLEIQRTEQGDSAMYLCASSSQTAGAGQPQHFGDGTRLSIL.

This clone was detected only once. The junction departs from the called germline gene at one end, perhaps through a read error. The CDR3 DNA sequence: TGTGCCGGCAGCCCACAGGGGGTTGGGGCCAACGTCCTGACTTTC. It encodes CAGSPQGVGANVLTF. The gene calls are TRBV5-4 and TRBJ2-6; 8 bases fit TRBD1. The CDR3 contains 15 residues. The germline CDR1 and CDR2 sequences are SGHNT and YYREEE (reference sequence).

The chain uses TRBV9 and TRBJ2-3; maybe TRBD2 (5 bases). V shed 0 bases and J shed 0 bases, with 11 bases lying between them. There are 16 residues in the CDR3. Germline loops: CDR1 SGDLS, CDR2 YYNGEE. The CDR3 spells CASSVEEGTSTDTQYF. As DNA, the CDR3 is TGTGCCAGCAGCGTAGAAGAGGGAACGAGCACAGATACGCAGTATTTT.

The rearrangement joins TRBV6-1 to TRBJ2-1, with TRBD2 identical over 9 bases. The CDR3 spans 14 residues. The junction had 10 bases not matched to a gene; V was cut back by 7 bases and J by 9 bases. Germline loops: CDR1 MNHNS, CDR2 SASEGT. The chain's CDR3 is CASTPTSGIGEQFF. Written as DNA, the CDR3 is TGTGCCAGCACCCCGACTAGCGGTATAGGTGAGCAGTTCTTC.

The rearrangement uses TRBV28 and TRBJ2-7; TRBD2 matches 7 bases. CDR3 length equals 15 residues. Germline CDR1 is MDHEN and CDR2 is SYDVKM. V was clipped by 5 bases and J by 4 bases; unmatched bases: 11. This CDR3 is CASSHRAPGGYEQYF. In nucleotides, the CDR3 is TGTGCCAGCAGTCACCGTGCTCCCGGGGGGTACGAGCAGTACTTC.

The gene calls are TRBV7-9 and TRBJ1-1, with 8 bases lining up with TRBD1. V lost 5 bases to trimming and J lost 4 bases; unmatched junction nucleotides: 15. Germline loops: CDR1 SEHNR, CDR2 FQNEAQ (reference sequence). This CDR3 region has 17 residues. Here the CDR3 reads CASSPEAGTGTSTEAFF. The CDR3 DNA sequence: TGTGCCAGCAGCCCCGAGGCCGGGACAGGAACCAGCACTGAAGCTTTCTTT.

The V call is TRBV7-9, the J call TRBJ2-5, with TRBD2 matching over 10 bases. J gave up 5 bases and V 4 bases, and 10 bases lay outside the gene matches. The germline gives CDR1 SEHNR, CDR2 FQNEAQ (reference sequence). The CDR3 totals 16 residues. DNA of the CDR3: TGTGCCAGCAGCTCTAGCGGGGGCGGCTTGGTGGAGACCCAGTACTTC. It encodes CASSSSGGGLVETQYF.

The chain combines TRBV18 with TRBJ1-1, with TRBD1 as a possible D gene (6 bases). Germline V gene sequence: CDR1 KGHSH, CDR2 LQKENI. This CDR3 is 14 amino acids long. Trimming pared 5 bases from V and 0 bases from J, leaving 10 bases between. CDR3 residues: CASSSDRMNTEAFF. CDR3 bases: TGTGCCAGCTCATCCGACAGGATGAACACTGAAGCTTTCTTT.

This rearrangement joins TRBV10-3 to TRBJ1-1; 7 bases are shared with TRBD1. The CDR3 is 15 amino acids. Germline V gene sequence: CDR1 ENHRY, CDR2 SYGVKD. Losses at the gene ends were 3 bases for V and 0 bases for J; bases not matched to a gene: 4. The CDR3 DNA is TGTGCCATCAGTGAAAGAGGGACAGTGAACACTGAAGCTTTCTTT. Translating gives CAISERGTVNTEAFF.

V usage is TRBV11-2 and J usage is TRBJ2-1; 8 bases map to TRBD2. CDR1 is SGHAT and CDR2 is FQNNGV in the germline V gene. The CDR3 is 14 residues long. V shed 1 base, J shed 7 bases, and the junction held 3 bases outside the gene matches. The CDR3 reads CASSLAGGLNEQFF. The CDR3 DNA reads TGTGCCAGCAGCTTAGCGGGAGGGTTAAATGAGCAGTTCTTC.

The CDR3: CASSIGVDGQPQHF. The CDR3 DNA sequence: TGTGCCAGTAGTATAGGGGTCGATGGTCAGCCCCAGCATTTT. The V and J genes are TRBV19 and TRBJ1-5; D is ambiguous. This CDR3 has 14 residues. The V end lost 1 base, the J end lost 6 bases, and 10 bases lay between the germline ends. Germline V gene lookup returns CDR1 LNHDA and CDR2 SQIVND (reference sequence).

This clone was recorded many times. The V call is TRBV13, the J call TRBJ2-2; tentative D call: TRBD2 (6 bases). Germline V gives CDR1 PRHDT, CDR2 FYEKMQ (reference sequence). The CDR3 is made up of 16 amino acids. V was pared by 2 bases and J by 6 bases, with 16 bases between. In DNA, the CDR3 is TGTGCCAGCAGCTTATTCCGGGAGAGGTTAGCCGGGGAGCTGTTTTTT. Translation gives CASSLFRERLAGELFF.

This chain links TRBV30 with TRBJ1-5; 8 bases line up with TRBD1. Germline assignment: CDR1 GTSNPN and CDR2 SVGIG (reference sequence). This CDR3 is built from 13 residues. V trimming: 5 bases; J trimming: 7 bases; junction bases outside the gene matches: 7. Here the CDR3 reads CAWAGQGGQPQHF. The DNA of the CDR3 is TGTGCCTGGGCTGGACAGGGAGGACAGCCCCAGCATTTT.

Details on this clone: This CDR3 is also generated by other DNA sequences in the sample. The chain employs TRBV9 and TRBJ2-3; D remains ambiguous. V lost 0 bases and J lost 6, with 8 bases in between. The CDR3 contains 13 residues. CDR1 SGDLS and CDR2 YYNGEE come from the germline V gene. In DNA, the CDR3 is TGTGCCAGCAGCGTAGGCCCGACGGATACGCAGTATTTT. This encodes CASSVGPTDTQYF.

The chain employs TRBV28 and TRBJ1-5, with TRBD1 identical over 9 bases. The V segment lost 3 bases and the J segment 5 bases; nucleotides outside the gene matches: 2. There are 14 residues in the CDR3. CDR1 is MDHEN, CDR2 SYDVKM, per germline. CDR3 nucleotides: TGTGCCAGCAGTTTTAGACAGGGGGATCAGCCCCAGCATTTT. It specifies CASSFRQGDQPQHF.

The chain has TRBV5-8 and TRBJ1-3, with 7 bases identical to TRBD1. CDR3 size: 14 residues. The V segment lost 4 bases and the J segment 2 bases; nucleotides outside the gene matches: 3. Per germline, CDR1 SGHTS and CDR2 YDEGEE. Written as DNA, the CDR3 is TGTGCCAGCAGCCCCGGGACAGCTGGAAACACCATATATTTT. This gives the protein CASSPGTAGNTIYF. The full variable domain, rest sourced from reference TRBV5-8 and TRBJ1-3, is EAGVTQSPTHLIKTRGQQATLRCSPISGHTSVYWYQQALGLGLQFLLWYDEGEERNRGNFPPRFSGRQFPNYSSELNVNALELEDSALYLCASSPGTAGNTIYFGEGSWLTVV.

The chain couples TRBV2 to TRBJ1-4, with D possibly matching TRBD1 (6 bases). Germline lookup yields CDR1 SNHLY and CDR2 FYNNEI. Trimming took off 6 bases at V and 5 bases at J, with 13 bases between the two ends. CDR3 length equals 14 residues. The CDR3, as DNA: TGTGCCAGCAGCCCCGACAGGCTGAATGAAAAACTGTTTTTT. Translated: CASSPDRLNEKLFF.

The J gene is TRBJ1-2, the V gene TRBV27; D is unresolved. The CDR3 is 13 amino acids. V lost 6 bases and J lost 5, with 13 bases in between. Per germline, CDR1 MNHEY and CDR2 SMNVEV (reference sequence). CDR3 sequence reads: CASSFVPTYGYTF. The CDR3 DNA follows: TGTGCCAGCAGCTTTGTCCCGACTTATGGCTACACCTTC.

The chain couples TRBV10-2 to TRBJ2-7; TRBD1 might be the D (5 bases). The germline gives CDR1 WSHSY, CDR2 SAAADI. This CDR3 has 12 amino acids. V lost 8 bases and J lost 1, with 9 bases in between. The CDR3 loop reads CASGHPSYEQYF. The CDR3, as DNA: TGCGCCAGCGGACACCCATCCTACGAGCAGTACTTC.

The chain links TRBV18 to TRBJ2-5, with 7 bases matching TRBD1. Trimming took 3 bases from V and 0 from J; bases not matched to a gene: 10. Per the germline V gene, CDR1 is KGHSH and CDR2 is LQKENI. This CDR3 has 17 amino acids. CDR3 amino acids: CASSPRDSLKYQETQYF. The DNA for the CDR3 is TGTGCCAGCTCACCTCGGGACAGCCTAAAGTACCAAGAGACCCAGTACTTC.